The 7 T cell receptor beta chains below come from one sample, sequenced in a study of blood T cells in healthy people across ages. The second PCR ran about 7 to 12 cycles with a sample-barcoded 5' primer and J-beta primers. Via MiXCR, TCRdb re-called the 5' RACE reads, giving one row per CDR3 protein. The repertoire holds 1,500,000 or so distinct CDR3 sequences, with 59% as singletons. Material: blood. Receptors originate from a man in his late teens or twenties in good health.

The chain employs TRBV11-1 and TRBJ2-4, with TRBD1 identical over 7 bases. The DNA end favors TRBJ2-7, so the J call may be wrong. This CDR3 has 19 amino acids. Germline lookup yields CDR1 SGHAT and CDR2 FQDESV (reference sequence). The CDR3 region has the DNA TGTGCCAGCAACCCCGGGCTGGGACAGCGCCGCGATTACCCCTACGAGCAGTACTTC. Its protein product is CASNPGLGQRRDYPYEQYF.

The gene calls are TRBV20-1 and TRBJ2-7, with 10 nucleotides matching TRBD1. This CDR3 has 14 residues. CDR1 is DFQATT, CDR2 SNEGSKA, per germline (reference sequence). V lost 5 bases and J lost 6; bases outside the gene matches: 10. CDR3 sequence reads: CSAPTGGEWFEQYF. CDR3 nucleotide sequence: TGCAGTGCTCCGACAGGGGGCGAATGGTTCGAGCAGTACTTC.

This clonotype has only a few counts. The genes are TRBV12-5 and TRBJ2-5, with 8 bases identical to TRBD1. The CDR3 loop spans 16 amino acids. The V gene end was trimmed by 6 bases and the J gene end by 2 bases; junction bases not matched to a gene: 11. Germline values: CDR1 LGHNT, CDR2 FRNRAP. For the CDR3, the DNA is TGTGCTAGTGGCTTAGACAGGGGACAGGCTCAAGAGACCCAGTACTTC. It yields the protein CASGLDRGQAQETQYF.

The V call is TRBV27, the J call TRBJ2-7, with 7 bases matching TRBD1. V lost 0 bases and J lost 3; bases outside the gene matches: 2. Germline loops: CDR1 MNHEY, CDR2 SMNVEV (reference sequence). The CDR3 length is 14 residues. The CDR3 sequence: CASSLSGGFYEQYF. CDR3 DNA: TGTGCCAGCAGTTTATCAGGGGGCTTCTACGAGCAGTACTTC.

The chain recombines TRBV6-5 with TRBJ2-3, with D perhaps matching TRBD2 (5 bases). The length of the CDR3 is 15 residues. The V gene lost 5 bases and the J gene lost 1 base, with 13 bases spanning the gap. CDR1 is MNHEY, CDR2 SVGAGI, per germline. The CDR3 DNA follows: TGTGCCAGCAGTCGGGAAGTTCTAGGCACAGATACGCAGTATTTT. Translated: CASSREVLGTDTQYF.

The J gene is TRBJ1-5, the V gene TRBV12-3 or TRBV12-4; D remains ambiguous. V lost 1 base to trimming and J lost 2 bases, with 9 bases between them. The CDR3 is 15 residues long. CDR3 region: CASSLGARGNQPQHF. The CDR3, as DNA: TGTGCCAGCAGTTTAGGGGCGAGGGGCAATCAGCCCCAGCATTTT.

This CDR3 is CASSQERTVYGYTF. Here the CDR3 DNA reads TGTGCCAGCAGCCAAGAGCGGACGGTTTATGGCTACACCTTC. The chain is built from TRBV3-1 and TRBJ1-2; no clear D gene. V was clipped by 0 bases and J by 5 bases, with 10 bases between them. The germline gives CDR1 LGHDT, CDR2 YNNKEL (reference sequence). CDR3 length: 14 amino acids.